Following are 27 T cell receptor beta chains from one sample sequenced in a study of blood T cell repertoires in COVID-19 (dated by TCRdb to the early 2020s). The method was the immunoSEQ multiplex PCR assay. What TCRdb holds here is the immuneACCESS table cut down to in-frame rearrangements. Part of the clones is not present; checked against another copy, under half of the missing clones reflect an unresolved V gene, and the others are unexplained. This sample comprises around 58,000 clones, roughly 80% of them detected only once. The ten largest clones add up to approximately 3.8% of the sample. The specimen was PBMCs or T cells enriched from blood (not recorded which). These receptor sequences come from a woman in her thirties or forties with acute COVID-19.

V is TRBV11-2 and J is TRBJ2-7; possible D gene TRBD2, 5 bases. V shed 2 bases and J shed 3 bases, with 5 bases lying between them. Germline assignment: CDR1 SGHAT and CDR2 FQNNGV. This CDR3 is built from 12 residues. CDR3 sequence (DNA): TGTGCCAGCAGCTTACGGGGCTACGAGCAGTACGTC. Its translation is CASSLRGYEQYV.

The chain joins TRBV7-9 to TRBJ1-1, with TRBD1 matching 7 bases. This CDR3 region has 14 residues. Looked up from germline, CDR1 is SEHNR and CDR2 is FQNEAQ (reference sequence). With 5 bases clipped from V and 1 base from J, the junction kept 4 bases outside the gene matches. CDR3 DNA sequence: TGTGCCAGCAGCCCGGGACAGACGAACACTGAAGCTTTCTTT. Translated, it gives CASSPGQTNTEAFF.

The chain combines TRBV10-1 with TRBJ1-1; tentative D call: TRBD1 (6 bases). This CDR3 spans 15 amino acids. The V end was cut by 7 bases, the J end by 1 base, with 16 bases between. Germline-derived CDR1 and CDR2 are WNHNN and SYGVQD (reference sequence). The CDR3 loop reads CASMITGRRNTEAFF. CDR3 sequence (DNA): TGCGCCAGCATGATTACAGGGCGCCGGAACACTGAAGCTTTCTTT.

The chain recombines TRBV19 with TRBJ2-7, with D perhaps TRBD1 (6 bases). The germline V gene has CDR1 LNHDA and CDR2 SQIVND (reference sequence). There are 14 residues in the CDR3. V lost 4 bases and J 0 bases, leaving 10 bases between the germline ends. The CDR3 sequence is CASSTGHSSYEQYF. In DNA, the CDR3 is TGTGCCAGTAGTACGGGACACTCCTCCTACGAGCAGTACTTC.

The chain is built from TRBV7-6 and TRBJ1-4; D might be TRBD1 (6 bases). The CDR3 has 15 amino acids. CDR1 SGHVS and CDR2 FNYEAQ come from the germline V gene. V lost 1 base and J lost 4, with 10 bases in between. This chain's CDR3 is CASSLGTASNEKLFF. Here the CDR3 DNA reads TGTGCCAGCAGCTTAGGGACAGCCAGTAATGAAAAACTGTTTTTT.

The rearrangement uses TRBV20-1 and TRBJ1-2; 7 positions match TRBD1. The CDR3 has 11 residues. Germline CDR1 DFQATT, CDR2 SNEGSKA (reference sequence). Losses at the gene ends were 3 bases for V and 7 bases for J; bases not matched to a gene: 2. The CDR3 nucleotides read TGCAGTGCTAGGGGGGACAGTGGCTACACCTTC. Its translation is CSARGDSGYTF.

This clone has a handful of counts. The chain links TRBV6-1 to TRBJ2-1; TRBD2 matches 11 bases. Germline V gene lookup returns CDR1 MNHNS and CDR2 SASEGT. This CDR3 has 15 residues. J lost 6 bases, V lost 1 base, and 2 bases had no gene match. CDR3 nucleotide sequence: TGTGCCAGCAGTGAAGAACTAGCGGGGGCCAATGAGCAGTTCTTC. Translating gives CASSEELAGANEQFF.

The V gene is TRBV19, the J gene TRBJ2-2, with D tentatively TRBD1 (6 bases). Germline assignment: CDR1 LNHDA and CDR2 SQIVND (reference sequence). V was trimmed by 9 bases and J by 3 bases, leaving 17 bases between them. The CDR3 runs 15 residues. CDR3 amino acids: CASENQGKDTGELFF. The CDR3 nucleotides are TGTGCCAGCGAGAATCAGGGGAAGGACACCGGGGAGCTGTTTTTT.

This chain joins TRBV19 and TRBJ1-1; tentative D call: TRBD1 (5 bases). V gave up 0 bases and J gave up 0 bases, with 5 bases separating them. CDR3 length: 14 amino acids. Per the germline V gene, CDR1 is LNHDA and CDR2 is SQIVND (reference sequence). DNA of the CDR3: TGTGCCAGTAGTATAGAGACAGTGAACACTGAAGCTTTCTTT. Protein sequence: CASSIETVNTEAFF. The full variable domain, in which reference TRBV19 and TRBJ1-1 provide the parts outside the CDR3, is DGGITQSPKYLFRKEGQNVTLSCEQNLNHDAMYWYRQDPGQGLRLIYYSQIVNDFQKGDIAEGYSVSREKKESFPLTVTSAQKNPTAFYLCASSIETVNTEAFFGQGTRLTVV.

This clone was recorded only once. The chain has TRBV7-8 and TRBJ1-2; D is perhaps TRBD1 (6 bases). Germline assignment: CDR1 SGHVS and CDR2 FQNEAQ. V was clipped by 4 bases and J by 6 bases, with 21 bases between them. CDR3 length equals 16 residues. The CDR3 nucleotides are TGTGCCAGCAGCTCGCCCACCAAACAGGGACGGGATGGCTACACCTTC. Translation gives CASSSPTKQGRDGYTF.

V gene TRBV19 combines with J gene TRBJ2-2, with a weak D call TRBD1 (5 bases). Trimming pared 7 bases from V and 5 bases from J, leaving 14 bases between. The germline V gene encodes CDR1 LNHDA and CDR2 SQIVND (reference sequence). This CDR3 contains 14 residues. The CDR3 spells CASTLKGLTGELFF. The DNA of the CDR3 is TGTGCCAGTACCTTAAAGGGGCTGACCGGGGAGCTGTTTTTT.

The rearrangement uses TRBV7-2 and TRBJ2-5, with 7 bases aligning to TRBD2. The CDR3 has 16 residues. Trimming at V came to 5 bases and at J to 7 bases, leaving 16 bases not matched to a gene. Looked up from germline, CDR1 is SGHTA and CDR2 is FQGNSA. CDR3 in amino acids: CASSESPTREQGTQYF. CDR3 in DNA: TGTGCCAGCAGCGAAAGTCCGACGCGGGAGCAGGGGACCCAGTACTTC.

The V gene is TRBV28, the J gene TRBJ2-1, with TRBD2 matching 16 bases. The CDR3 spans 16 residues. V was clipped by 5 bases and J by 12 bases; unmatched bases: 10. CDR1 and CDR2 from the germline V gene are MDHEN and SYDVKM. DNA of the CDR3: TGTGCCAGCAGTCCACGAGGGACTAGCGGGAGGGCGGGGCAGTTCTTC. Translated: CASSPRGTSGRAGQFF.

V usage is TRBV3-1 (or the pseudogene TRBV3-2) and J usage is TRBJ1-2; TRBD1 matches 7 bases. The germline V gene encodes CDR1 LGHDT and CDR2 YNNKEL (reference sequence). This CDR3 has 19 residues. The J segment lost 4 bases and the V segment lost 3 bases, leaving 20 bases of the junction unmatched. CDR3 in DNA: TGTGCCAGCAGCCAGAGGAACAGGGGAATTTTAAATAACTTCTATGGCTACACCTTC. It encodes CASSQRNRGILNNFYGYTF.

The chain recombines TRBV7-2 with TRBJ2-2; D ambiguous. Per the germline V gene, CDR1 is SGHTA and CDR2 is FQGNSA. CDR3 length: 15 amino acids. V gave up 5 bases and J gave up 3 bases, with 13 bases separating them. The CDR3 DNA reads TGTGCCAGCAGCCTGCGGCGTGTGGACACCGGGGAGCTGTTTTTT. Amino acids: CASSLRRVDTGELFF. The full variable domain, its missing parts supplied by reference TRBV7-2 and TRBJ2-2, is GAGVSQSPSNKVTEKGKDVELRCDPISGHTALYWYRQSLGQGLEFLIYFQGNSAPDKSGLPSDRFSAERTGGSVSTLTIQRTQQEDSAVYLCASSLRRVDTGELFFGEGSRLTVL.

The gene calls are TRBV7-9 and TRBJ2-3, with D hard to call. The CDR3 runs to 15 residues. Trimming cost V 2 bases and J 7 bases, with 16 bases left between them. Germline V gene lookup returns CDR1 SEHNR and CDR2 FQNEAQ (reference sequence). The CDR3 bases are TGTGCCAGCAGCTTACCTGAGAAGTCCGCAAATACGCAGTATTTT. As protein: CASSLPEKSANTQYF.

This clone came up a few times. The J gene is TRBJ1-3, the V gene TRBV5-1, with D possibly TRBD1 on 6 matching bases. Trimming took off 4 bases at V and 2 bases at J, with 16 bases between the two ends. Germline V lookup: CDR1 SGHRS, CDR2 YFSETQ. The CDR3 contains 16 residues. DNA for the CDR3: TGCGCCAGCAGCCGGAGCGGGGGGGGCGCTGGAAACACCATATATTTT. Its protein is CASSRSGGGAGNTIYF.

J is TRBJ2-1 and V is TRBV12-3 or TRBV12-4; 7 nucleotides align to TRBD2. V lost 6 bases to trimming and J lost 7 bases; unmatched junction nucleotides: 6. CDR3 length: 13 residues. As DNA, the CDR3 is TGTGCCAGCAGATATAAGCGGGGAAATGAGCAGTTCTTC. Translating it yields CASRYKRGNEQFF.

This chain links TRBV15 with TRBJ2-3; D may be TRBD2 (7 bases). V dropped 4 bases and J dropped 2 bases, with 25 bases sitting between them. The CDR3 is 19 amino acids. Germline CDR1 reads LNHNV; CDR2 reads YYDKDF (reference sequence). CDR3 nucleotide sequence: TGTGCCACCAGCAATAAAACCGGGGGGCCTCGCCCGATCACAGATACGCAGTATTTT. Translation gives CATSNKTGGPRPITDTQYF.

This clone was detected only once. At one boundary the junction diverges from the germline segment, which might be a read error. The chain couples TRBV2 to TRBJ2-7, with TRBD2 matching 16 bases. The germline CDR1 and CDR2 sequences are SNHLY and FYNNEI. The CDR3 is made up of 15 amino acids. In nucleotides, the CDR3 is TGTGCCAGCAGCCCGCCGGGACTAGCGGGAGGGACCATTGTCTTC. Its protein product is CASSPPGLAGGTIVF. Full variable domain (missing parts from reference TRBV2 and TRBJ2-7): EPEVTQTPSHQVTQMGQEVILRCVPISNHLYFYWYRQILGQKVEFLVSFYNNEISEKSEIFDDQFSVERPDGSNFTLKIRSTKLEDSAMYFCASSPPGLAGGTIVFGPGTRLTVT.

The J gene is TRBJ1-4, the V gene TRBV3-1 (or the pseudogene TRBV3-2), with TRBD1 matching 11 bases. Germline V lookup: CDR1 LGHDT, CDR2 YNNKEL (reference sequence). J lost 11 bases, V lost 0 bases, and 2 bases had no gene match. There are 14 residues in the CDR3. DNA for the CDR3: TGTGCCAGCAGCCAAGAGGGACAGGGGGGGAAACTGTTTTTT. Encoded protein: CASSQEGQGGKLFF.

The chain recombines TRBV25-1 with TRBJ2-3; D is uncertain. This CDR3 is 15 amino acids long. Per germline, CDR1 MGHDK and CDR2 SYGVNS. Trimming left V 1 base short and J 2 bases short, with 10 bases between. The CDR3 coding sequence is TGTGCCAGCAGTGAATTCCGCGGAAACACAGATACGCAGTATTTT. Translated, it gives CASSEFRGNTDTQYF.

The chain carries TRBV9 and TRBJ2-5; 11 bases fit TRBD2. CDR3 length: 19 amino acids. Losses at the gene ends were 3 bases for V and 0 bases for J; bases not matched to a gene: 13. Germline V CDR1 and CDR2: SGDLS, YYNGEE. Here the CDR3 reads CASSGQVLLAGVYQETQYF. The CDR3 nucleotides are TGTGCCAGCAGCGGACAGGTTTTACTAGCGGGGGTGTACCAAGAGACCCAGTACTTC.

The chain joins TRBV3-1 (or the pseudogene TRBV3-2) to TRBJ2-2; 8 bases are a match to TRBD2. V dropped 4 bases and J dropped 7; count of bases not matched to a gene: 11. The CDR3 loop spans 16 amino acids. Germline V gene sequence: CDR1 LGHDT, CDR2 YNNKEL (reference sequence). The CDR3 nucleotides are TGTGCCAGCAGCCTCCAAGCGGGGGTTAATGTCGGGGAGCTGTTTTTT. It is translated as CASSLQAGVNVGELFF.

The CDR3 region has the DNA TGCGCCAGCCGACCACAGGGATCGAACACTGAAGCTTTCTTT. Amino acid sequence: CASRPQGSNTEAFF. The chain recombines TRBV5-1 with TRBJ1-1; D might be TRBD1 (6 bases). Germline lookup yields CDR1 SGHRS and CDR2 YFSETQ. Trimming removed 7 bases from V and 1 base from J, with 14 bases in between. The CDR3 contains 14 residues.

DNA of the CDR3: TGTGCCAGCAGCCTACCGGGGTCTAGACCCCAGCATTTT. It is translated as CASSLPGSRPQHF. V and J are TRBV28 and TRBJ1-5; no clear D gene. Trimming shortened V by 6 bases and J by 10 bases, and 16 bases separated the two germline ends. Germline V gene data show CDR1 as MDHEN and CDR2 as SYDVKM. CDR3 length equals 13 residues. The complete variable domain, with remaining parts taken from reference TRBV28 and TRBJ1-5, reads DVKVTQSSRYLVKRTGEKVFLECVQDMDHENMFWYRQDPGLGLRLIYFSYDVKMKEKGDIPEGYSVSREKKERFSLILESASTNQTSMYLCASSLPGSRPQHFGDGTRLSIL.

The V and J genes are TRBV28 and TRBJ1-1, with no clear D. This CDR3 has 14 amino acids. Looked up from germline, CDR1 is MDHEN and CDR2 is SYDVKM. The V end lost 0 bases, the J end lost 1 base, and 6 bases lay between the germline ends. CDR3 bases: TGTGCCAGCAGTTTATGGGGAGGGAACACTGAAGCTTTCTTT. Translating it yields CASSLWGGNTEAFF.